This section outlines one TCR beta chain sequence together with its context. Its specificity is unknown. The data originate from a study of T cells in localized non-small cell lung cancer. Study conclusions and caveats: For the top 100 tumor clones, a median about 57 also appeared in adjacent lung. Uninvolved adjacent lung had higher T cell clonality than tumor and all other tissues.

Germline values: CDR1 WSHSY, CDR2 SAAADI. Losses at the gene ends were 4 bases for V and 3 bases for J; bases not matched to a gene: 7. The CDR3 sequence is 15 residues long. Measured with immunoSEQ multiplex PCR; TCRdb has only the in-frame clones, and not every one. The sample lists 65,000 to 95,000 clones, over 60% occurring once. The clonotype comes from a man between 40 and 70 years old with stage II squamous cell lung carcinoma. Sequencing was performed on PBMCs, taken before any cancer treatment. V is TRBV10-2 and J is TRBJ2-7; TRBD1 matches at 9 bases. CDR3 DNA: TGCGCCAGCAGTGTACGGACAGGGGAAAACTACGAGCAGTACTTC. Its protein is CASSVRTGENYEQYF.